This T cell receptor beta chain was identified in a study of T cells in Graves' hyperthyroidism and ophthalmopathy. Amplification targeted TCR beta CDR3 regions from RNA transcripts. RT-PCR in the first round (using the HTBI primer set) targeted the TCR CDR3. One entry per CDR3 protein, called by TCRdb with MiXCR from the multiplex PCR reads. This sample has around 250,000 distinct CDR3 sequences; 14% to 15% occur once, and the top ten carry approximately 12%. This clonotype has at least ten counts. Patients aged 18 to 65 had newly diagnosed hyperthyroidism of under 2 months' duration. The diagnostic basis comprised clinical symptoms, serum thyroxine and TRAb, thyroid ultrasound and orbital computed tomography. In germline, CDR1 is KGHSH, CDR2 LQKENI. The CDR3 consists of 14 residues. Trimming took off 4 bases at V and 2 bases at J, with 12 bases between the two ends.

Sequencing used blood. The source is a woman aged 40 to 50 with Graves' hyperthyroidism that later progressed to Graves' ophthalmopathy. This rearrangement joins TRBV18 to TRBJ2-7, with D perhaps TRBD2 (7 bases). CDR3 region: CASSLGGGTYEQYF. The CDR3 DNA follows: TGTGCCAGCTCACTAGGGGGGGGTACCTACGAGCAGTACTTC.